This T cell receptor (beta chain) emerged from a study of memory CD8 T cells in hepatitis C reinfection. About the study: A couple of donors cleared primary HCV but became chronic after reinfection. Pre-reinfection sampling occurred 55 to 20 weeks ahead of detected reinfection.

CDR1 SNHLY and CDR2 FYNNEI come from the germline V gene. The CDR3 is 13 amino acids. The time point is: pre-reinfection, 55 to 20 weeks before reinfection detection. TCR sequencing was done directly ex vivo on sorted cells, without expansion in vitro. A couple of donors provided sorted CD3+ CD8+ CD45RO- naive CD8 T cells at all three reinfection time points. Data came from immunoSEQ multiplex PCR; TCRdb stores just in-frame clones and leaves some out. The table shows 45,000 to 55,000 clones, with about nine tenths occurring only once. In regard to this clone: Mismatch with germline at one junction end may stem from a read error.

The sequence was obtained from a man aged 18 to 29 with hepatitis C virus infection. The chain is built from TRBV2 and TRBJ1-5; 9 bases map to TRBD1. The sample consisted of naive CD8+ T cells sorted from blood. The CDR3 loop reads CASSTGGGQPRHF. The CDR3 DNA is TGTGCCAGCAGTACAGGGGGCGGACAGCCCCGGCATTTT.